Each of the 21 T cell receptor beta chains below was sequenced from the same sample in a study of cytomegalovirus exposure and HLA in healthy donors. In the PCR, 60 Vbeta and 13 Jbeta primers were used. The data were produced by immunoSEQ multiplex PCR, yet TCRdb's version contains in-frame clones alone and is incomplete. This table has about 260,000 clones, roughly two thirds appearing once. Material for sequencing was PBMCs. These TCRs come from a female donor in good health and CMV-seronegative.

The rearrangement uses TRBV6-5 and TRBJ2-1, with D uncertain. CDR3 length: 11 residues. CDR1 is MNHEY and CDR2 is SVGAGI in the germline V gene. Trimming stripped 5 bases from V and 7 bases from J, with 6 bases between. In nucleotides, the CDR3 is TGTGCCAGCAGTCCAGGAAATGAGCAGTTCTTC. Translating it yields CASSPGNEQFF.

The DNA for the CDR3 is TGTGCCAGCAGCTTAGGGGCCTCTGGAAACACCATATATTTT. It translates to CASSLGASGNTIYF. The rearrangement links TRBV7-2 to TRBJ1-3; D is undetermined. Germline CDR1 is SGHTA and CDR2 is FQGNSA. CDR3 length: 14 residues. Trimming stripped 1 base from V and 0 bases from J, with 4 bases between.

The genes are TRBV7-9 and TRBJ2-1, with TRBD2 matching over 16 bases. Trimming at V came to 3 bases and at J to 4 bases, leaving 9 bases not matched to a gene. The CDR3 runs 19 residues. From germline, CDR1 is SEHNR and CDR2 FQNEAQ (reference sequence). CDR3 DNA sequence: TGTGCCAGCAGCTTCTCCGGGACTAGCGGGAGGGCCGGGTACAATGAGCAGTTCTTC. This codes for CASSFSGTSGRAGYNEQFF. Using reference TRBV7-9 and TRBJ2-1 for the parts outside the CDR3, the full variable domain is DTGVSQNPRHKITKRGQNVTFRCDPISEHNRLYWYRQTLGQGPEFLTYFQNEAQLEKSRLLSDRFSAERPKGSFSTLEIQRTEQGDSAMYLCASSFSGTSGRAGYNEQFFGPGTRLTVL.

In nucleotides, the CDR3 is TGTGCCAGCAGTTACGGGACAAAGCGACGATTCTACGAGCAGTACTTC. It specifies CASSYGTKRRFYEQYF. The gene calls are TRBV27 and TRBJ2-7; the D gene is possibly TRBD1 (6 bases). Germline CDR1 reads MNHEY; CDR2 reads SMNVEV (reference sequence). The length of the CDR3 is 16 residues. V lost 4 bases, J lost 3 bases, and 19 bases lay in between.

Note on this clone: One end of the junction varies from germline; a read error may be responsible. CDR3: CSSSSGTAAFTGYTF. CDR3 DNA: TGTTCCAGCAGTTCCGGGACAGCCGCTTTCACTGGCTACACCTTC. The chain joins TRBV7-9 to TRBJ1-2; 7 bases align to TRBD1. Germline loops: CDR1 SEHNR, CDR2 FQNEAQ (reference sequence). The CDR3 length is 15 residues.

This clone was observed once. V and J are TRBV7-8 and TRBJ2-1; 9 bases agree with TRBD1. Trimming took 5 bases from V and 6 from J; bases not matched to a gene: 5. The CDR3 sequence is 14 residues long. Germline lookup yields CDR1 SGHVS and CDR2 FQNEAQ. The CDR3 region has the DNA TGTGCCAGCAGCCCCGGGACAGGGCCCAATGAGCAGTTCTTC. Translation gives CASSPGTGPNEQFF.

This rearrangement joins TRBV4-2 to TRBJ2-5, with D possibly being TRBD2 (5 bases). V lost 0 bases, J lost 3 bases, and 17 bases lay in between. The germline V gene has CDR1 LGHNA and CDR2 YNFKEQ. The CDR3 totals 17 residues. DNA for the CDR3: TGTGCCAGCAGCCAAGATAGGAGCGGCCCCCGGGAAGAGACCCAGTACTTC. Its translation: CASSQDRSGPREETQYF.

The chain carries TRBV5-1 and TRBJ2-1, with D possibly TRBD2 on 5 matching bases. The CDR3 loop spans 15 amino acids. Germline loops: CDR1 SGHRS, CDR2 YFSETQ. V was clipped by 4 bases and J by 1 base, with 12 bases between them. The CDR3 DNA is TGCGCCAGCAGCATATTAGCGTATTCCTACAATGAGCAGTTCTTC. The encoded protein is CASSILAYSYNEQFF.

This clone was detected only a few times. The gene calls are TRBV11-3 and TRBJ2-7; TRBD2 might be the D (5 bases). CDR3 length equals 13 residues. Germline lookup yields CDR1 SGHNT and CDR2 YENEEA. V was cut by 5 bases and J by 3 bases, with 11 bases left in between. CDR3 amino acids: CASSGSPLYEQYF. The CDR3 DNA reads as TGTGCCAGCAGCGGGAGCCCCCTCTACGAGCAGTACTTC.

The chain combines TRBV18 with TRBJ2-7; 10 nucleotides agree with TRBD2. The CDR3 sequence is 16 residues long. V lost 5 bases to trimming and J lost 4 bases; unmatched junction nucleotides: 11. Germline lookup yields CDR1 KGHSH and CDR2 LQKENI. The CDR3 loop is CASSSLAGVLVYEQYF. CDR3 coding DNA: TGTGCCAGCTCATCCCTAGCGGGAGTTCTGGTTTACGAGCAGTACTTC. Drawing the rest from reference TRBV18 and TRBJ2-7, the complete variable domain is NAGVMQNPRHLVRRRGQEARLRCSPMKGHSHVYWYRQLPEEGLKFMVYLQKENIIDESGMPKERFSAEFPKEGPSILRIQQVVRGDSAAYFCASSSLAGVLVYEQYFGPGTRLTVT.

In this sample, this clone turned up a few times. A read error may produce the germline difference seen at one junction end. The genes are TRBV14 and TRBJ2-7, with TRBD2 matching over 7 bases. This CDR3 has 14 residues. Germline V gene lookup returns CDR1 SGHDN and CDR2 FVKESK. In nucleotides, the CDR3 is TGTGCCAGCAGCCCCCCGGGGGGTTCCTCCGAGCAGTACTTC. The encoded protein is CASSPPGGSSEQYF. Drawing the rest from reference TRBV14 and TRBJ2-7, the complete variable domain is EAGVTQFPSHSVIEKGQTVTLRCDPISGHDNLYWYRRVMGKEIKFLLHFVKESKQDESGMPNNRFLAERTGGTYSTLKVQPAELEDSGVYFCASSPPGGSSEQYFGPGTRLTVT.

V is TRBV2 and J is TRBJ1-6; D perhaps matches TRBD1 (6 bases). The CDR3 has 12 residues. Germline values: CDR1 SNHLY, CDR2 FYNNEI. Deletions cut 7 bases from V and 16 bases from J, with 17 bases between. The CDR3 nucleotides are TGTGCCAGCACCTCGGGACGGACAGAGCTCCACTTT. Translated: CASTSGRTELHF.

The genes are TRBV6-1 and TRBJ1-5; the D is unclear. Germline lookup yields CDR1 MNHNS and CDR2 SASEGT. The CDR3 covers 14 residues. Trimming removed 2 bases from V and 7 bases from J, with 12 bases in between. In nucleotides, the CDR3 is TGTGCCAGCAGTGAAACGGAGGAAGGCCAGCCCCAGCATTTT. Amino acids: CASSETEEGQPQHF.

The chain has TRBV10-3 and TRBJ2-3; 7 positions agree with TRBD2. The CDR3 has 16 amino acids. Germline lookup yields CDR1 ENHRY and CDR2 SYGVKD. V trimming: 6 bases; J trimming: 2 bases; junction bases outside the gene matches: 11. CDR3 amino acids: CAIRGQGLAVTDTQYF. In DNA form, the CDR3 reads TGTGCCATCAGGGGGCAAGGCCTAGCGGTCACAGATACGCAGTATTTT.

The chain combines TRBV9 with TRBJ2-5, with TRBD2 matching over 10 bases. The closer fit of TRBJ2-7 to the DNA end suggests the J call may be wrong. Germline loops: CDR1 SGDLS, CDR2 YYNGEE. The CDR3 spans 16 residues. CDR3 residues: CASSVGLAGAVYEQYF. Written as DNA, the CDR3 is TGTGCCAGCAGCGTAGGGCTAGCGGGAGCCGTCTACGAGCAGTACTTC.

The chain employs TRBV7-9 and TRBJ1-3, with 7 bases aligning to TRBD1. Germline values: CDR1 SEHNR, CDR2 FQNEAQ (reference sequence). With 5 bases clipped from V and 4 bases from J, the junction kept 8 bases outside the gene matches. The CDR3 contains 15 residues. This CDR3 reads CASSQETGRGNTIYF. CDR3 sequence (DNA): TGTGCCAGCAGCCAAGAGACAGGGAGAGGAAACACCATATATTTT.

The V and J genes are TRBV7-6 and TRBJ2-2, with D perhaps TRBD2 (6 bases). The CDR3 has 16 residues. Germline V gene data show CDR1 as SGHVS and CDR2 as FNYEAQ. V was clipped by 6 bases and J by 3 bases, with 17 bases between them. CDR3 DNA: TGTGCCAGCAGGCTGATGGGGGGAGAGTACACCGGGGAGCTGTTTTTT. The encoded protein is CASRLMGGEYTGELFF.

The chain recombines TRBV5-6 with TRBJ2-3; the D is unclear. Trimming stripped 5 bases from V and 5 bases from J, with 15 bases between. Per germline, CDR1 SGHDT and CDR2 YYEEEE. This CDR3 comprises 14 residues. DNA for the CDR3: TGTGCCAGCAGTCCTACCAATGTTGGAGATACGCAGTATTTT. Translated, it gives CASSPTNVGDTQYF.

The V call is TRBV11-2, the J call TRBJ1-1, with 8 positions matching TRBD1. Germline V gives CDR1 SGHAT, CDR2 FQNNGV. CDR3 size: 14 residues. J lost 0 bases, V lost 5 bases, and 2 bases had no gene match. The CDR3 DNA sequence: TGTGCCAGCAGCGTGGACAGGGTGAACACTGAAGCTTTCTTT. Amino acid sequence: CASSVDRVNTEAFF.

The chain links TRBV11-3 to TRBJ2-5, with D perhaps TRBD2 (7 bases). The ends were cut back, 10 bases at V and 5 bases at J, with 23 bases in the middle. CDR3 length: 15 residues. Per the germline V gene, CDR1 is SGHNT and CDR2 is YENEEA. The CDR3 region is CATSDEGGGLETQYF. CDR3 sequence (DNA): TGTGCCACCTCCGACGAAGGGGGGGGCTTGGAGACCCAGTACTTC.

This clone has a single count. The J gene is TRBJ2-2, the V gene TRBV19; 8 bases align to TRBD1. The CDR3 extends over 15 amino acids. The J segment lost 6 bases and the V segment lost 5 bases, leaving 8 bases of the junction unmatched. Looked up from germline, CDR1 is LNHDA and CDR2 is SQIVND (reference sequence). This CDR3 is CASSSPDRVAGELFF. CDR3 DNA: TGTGCCAGTAGTTCCCCGGACAGGGTGGCCGGGGAGCTGTTTTTT.